The T cell receptor (beta chain) described here comes from a study of cytomegalovirus exposure and HLA in healthy donors. The PCR ran on 60 Vbeta and 13 Jbeta primers. Here immunoSEQ multiplex PCR was the method, and the copy in TCRdb shows in-frame clones only, minus some. The sample has some 90,000 clones, about four fifths seen once. J lost 7 bases, V lost 6 bases, and 6 bases had no gene match. The CDR3 covers 15 residues. Per germline, CDR1 MNHEY and CDR2 SMNVEV (reference sequence). V usage is TRBV27 and J usage is TRBJ2-1; TRBD2 aligns across 13 bases. Sequencing was performed on PBMCs. The sequence was obtained from a man aged 50 or older in good health and CMV-seronegative. CDR3 sequence: CASRQTSGRWNEQFF. In DNA, the CDR3 is TGTGCCAGCAGGCAGACTAGCGGGAGGTGGAATGAGCAGTTCTTC.